This T cell receptor (beta chain) came from a study of blood T cell repertoires in COVID-19 (TCRdb year 2020). For the study in its entirety: Collaborator samples came from the United States, Italy and Spain and covered acute and convalescent phases of COVID-19. The material from the prospective study consisted of cDNA or gDNA derived from T cells, B-cell-depleted T cells, or PBMCs. Deeply sampled blood TCRbeta repertoires from subjects exposed to, actively infected with, or recovered from COVID-19 were included in the dataset. The repertoires were made available in a free public database intended to serve as a resource for research on the immune response to SARS-CoV-2. Samples came from the ongoing ImmuneRACE study (first 160 participants) plus 1,254 subjects from 6 global collaborators. Nearly every sample came with metadata listing a de-identified subject ID, COVID-19 status, age in years and sex. Where available, HLA class I and class II types were obtained from metadata supplied by the sample provider rather than from assay-based typing. What the work shows at the level of the full study, not this receptor alone: Clinical and demographic metadata were provided uncurated, with the amount varying by source and participant.

Another Seattle source contributed samples from volunteer blood donors who had recovered from COVID-19. Each collaborating institution followed its own protocols to collect whole blood in K2EDTA tubes. For TCRbeta analysis, collaborators shipped samples as frozen whole blood, isolated PBMCs, or DNA extracted from either of those sample types. With respect to this clone: Its cognate antigen has yet to be identified. No quality values exist for individual bases; no much larger clone is one base distant.

The immunoSEQ Assay, a bias-controlled multiplex PCR, was used to amplify TCRbeta CDR3 regions from genomic DNA. The source study handled its data this way. The number of nucleated cells in each sample was estimated from the amplification of reference gene primers within the assay. Sequence reads were collapsed and filtered to measure the absolute abundance of every unique TCRbeta CDR3 rearrangement. For each sample, productive Simpson clonality was calculated as the square root of Simpson's diversity index across productive rearrangements. Held by TCRdb, this immuneACCESS table contains in-frame sequences only and omits some clones. Under half of the omission traces to an unresolved V gene where checked; the cause of the rest is unknown. V, J and clone size were drawn from that table, and D and trimming were deduced from the DNA. The table for this sample lists approximately 160,000 clones; under 85% of them were counted only once. About 1.2% of the sample belongs to the ten largest clones.

The junction shows trimming of 5 bases on V and 4 bases on J, and the gene matches do not reach 8 bases of it. For CDR1 and CDR2, the germline V gene lists KGHSH and LQKENI. The CDR3 runs 16 residues from the cysteine to the phenylalanine. CDR3 DNA is the only sequence kept; it has 48 bases, read in frame from the first base. The source material was peripheral blood. This chain joins TRBV18 to TRBJ2-1; 10 bases in between match TRBD2. The clonotype originates from a man aged 60 to 75 who had recovered from COVID-19. CDR3 region: CASSTSLAGDYNEQFF. In nucleotide form, the sequence is TGTGCCAGCTCAACCTCCCTAGCGGGGGATTACAATGAGCAGTTCTTC.